The source of this T cell receptor (beta chain) is a study of cytomegalovirus exposure and HLA in healthy donors. Primers included in the PCR were 60 Vbeta and 13 Jbeta primers. Libraries were prepared by immunoSEQ multiplex PCR; TCRdb keeps only in-frame clonotypes and omits some of them. The sample records under 200,000 clones, around 76% being singletons. Study-level findings and limits: Looking again later, the authors saw that most CMV-associated TCR beta chains seemed HLA-restricted.

With 3 bases removed from V and 0 bases from J, the gap between germline ends came to 9 bases. The CDR3 spans 15 residues. Germline-derived CDR1 and CDR2 are LNHDA and SQIVND (reference sequence). This clone was seen a handful of times. Its matching antigen is unknown. The chain uses TRBV19 and TRBJ2-1; a weak D match, TRBD1 (6 bases). The TCR sequence derives from a girl between 5 and 17 years old in good health and CMV-seropositive. Sequences were obtained from PBMCs. The CDR3 DNA follows: TGTGCCAGTAGTATGGACAGCCCCTCCTACAATGAGCAGTTCTTC. This gives the protein CASSMDSPSYNEQFF.